One and the same sample provided the 30 T cell receptor beta chains below, sequenced in a study of metastatic and nonmetastatic thyroid tumors. Patients had received no treatment of any kind before thyroid surgery. TCRdb called clones again from the PCR reads with MiXCR. Among roughly 55,000 clones listed, about a sixth were seen once. The sequenced sample consisted of blood. All receptors derive from a male donor with papillary thyroid cancer or a benign thyroid nodule (not recorded which). Some clones in this sample may be carry-over from other donors' samples.

This clone was recorded many times. This CDR3 is also generated by other DNA sequences in the sample. V and J are TRBV20-1 and TRBJ1-5; D might be TRBD1 (6 bases). CDR3 length equals 13 residues. Per germline, CDR1 DFQATT and CDR2 SNEGSKA (reference sequence). Between the trimmed V and J ends, which lost 3 bases and 4 bases, there was a span of 10 bases. The CDR3 DNA reads as TGCAGTGCTAGGGGGGGCTTTAATCAGCCCCAGCATTTT. Translated: CSARGGFNQPQHF.

Remarks on this clone: A read error may be the cause here, since a much bigger clone is one base away. This same CDR3 is encoded by further DNA sequences in the sample. V and J are TRBV13 and TRBJ2-7; tentatively, D is TRBD2 (5 bases). Germline loops: CDR1 PRHDT, CDR2 FYEKMQ (reference sequence). The CDR3 totals 13 residues. CDR3 in DNA: TGTGCCAGTAGCTCCCCGGGAAGTTACGAGCAGTACGTC. The encoded protein is CASSSPGSYEQYV.

As concerns this clone: A much larger clone is a single base away; this may be a read error. The chain joins TRBV20-1 to TRBJ2-5; no firm D call. From germline, CDR1 is DFQATT and CDR2 SNEGSKA (reference sequence). The CDR3 is 12 amino acids. CDR3 in DNA: TGCAGTGCTAGATCCGGAGCTGAGACCAAGTACTTC. This codes for CSARSGAETKYF.

The CDR3 DNA follows: TGCAGTGCTAGACCCGACTCTTTCAATCAGCCCCAGCATTTT. It is translated as CSARPDSFNQPQHF. This sequence joins TRBV20-1 and TRBJ1-5; D uncertain. CDR1 DFQATT and CDR2 SNEGSKA come from the germline V gene (reference sequence). Trimming shortened V by 2 bases and J by 3 bases, and 11 bases separated the two germline ends. The length of the CDR3 is 14 residues.

This clone turned up a few times. The chain links TRBV5-6 to TRBJ1-2, with a tentative D call TRBD1 (6 bases). The CDR3 consists of 15 residues. V was pared by 4 bases and J by 0 bases, with 13 bases between. Germline V gene sequence: CDR1 SGHDT, CDR2 YYEEEE. The CDR3 region is CASSVRDISNYGYTF. The CDR3, as DNA: TGTGCCAGCAGCGTCCGGGACATCTCTAACTATGGCTACACCTTC.

Details on this clone: It may be a read error: a sequence one base away is much more abundant. Different DNA sequences within this sample yield the same CDR3. This chain connects TRBV20-1 to TRBJ2-3; 8 positions agree with TRBD2. The J segment lost 2 bases and the V segment lost 0 bases, leaving 7 bases of the junction unmatched. CDR1 and CDR2 (germline): DFQATT, SNEGSKA (reference sequence). The CDR3 runs to 16 residues. CDR3 region: CSARDLAGGHTDTQYF. The CDR3 DNA sequence: TGCAGTGCTAGAGACCTAGCGGGTGGGCACACAGATACGCAGTATTTT.

This clone was detected many times. This chain connects TRBV6-1 to TRBJ1-1; D unresolved. The CDR3 is made up of 12 amino acids. The V and J ends lost 6 bases and 5 bases respectively, with 10 bases between them. Per the germline V gene, CDR1 is MNHNS and CDR2 is SASEGT. The CDR3 sequence: CASSFGITEAFF. The CDR3 DNA reads TGTGCCAGCAGCTTTGGGATAACTGAAGCTTTCTTT.

This clone was observed at least ten times. The rearrangement joins TRBV6-1 to TRBJ2-6; tentative D call: TRBD1 (5 bases). The CDR3 consists of 15 residues. Germline CDR1 MNHNS, CDR2 SASEGT. With 8 bases removed from V and 3 bases from J, the gap between germline ends came to 14 bases. The CDR3 spells CASPKTGDGANVLTF. CDR3 coding DNA: TGTGCCAGCCCAAAAACAGGAGATGGGGCCAACGTCCTGACTTTC.

There are many counts of this clone. This chain joins TRBV7-9 and TRBJ2-7; D unclear. The CDR3 is made up of 12 amino acids. Looked up from germline, CDR1 is SEHNR and CDR2 is FQNEAQ (reference sequence). V was trimmed by 5 bases and J by 4 bases, leaving 9 bases between them. The CDR3 loop is CASSTSRYEQYF. CDR3 sequence (DNA): TGTGCCAGCAGCACAAGCAGGTACGAGCAGTACTTC.

This clone has a handful of counts. A much larger clone lies a single base off, so this may be a read error. Other DNA sequences in the same sample also yield this CDR3. The chain has TRBV20-1 and TRBJ2-1; D remains unclear. CDR3 length equals 12 residues. Germline V gene data show CDR1 as DFQATT and CDR2 as SNEGSKA (reference sequence). This CDR3 is CSARDYYREQFF. The DNA of the CDR3 is TGCAGCGCTAGAGATTACTACCGGGAGCAGTTCTTC.

This clone was found many times. The chain links TRBV4-1 to TRBJ1-1, with D uncertain. The germline V gene encodes CDR1 MGHRA and CDR2 YSYEKL. Trimming shortened V by 4 bases and J by 0 bases, and 12 bases separated the two germline ends. This CDR3 has 15 amino acids. Here the CDR3 reads CASSPSVGMNTEAFF. The CDR3 nucleotides are TGCGCCAGCAGCCCGTCAGTAGGGATGAACACTGAAGCTTTCTTT.

This clone was counted a few times. At one end the junction does not follow the germline gene, possibly because of a read error. The chain has TRBV6-2 or TRBV6-3 and TRBJ1-5; 9 nucleotides align to TRBD1. The CDR3 has 15 amino acids. Germline values: CDR1 MNHEY, CDR2 SVGEGT. The CDR3 DNA sequence: TGTGCCAGCAGTTCGGGACAGGGTGGCAATCAGCCCCATTATTTT. Translated: CASSSGQGGNQPHYF.

A single count supports this clone. The junction does not match germline at one end; this may be a read error. The V gene is TRBV20-1, the J gene TRBJ1-2, with D perhaps matching TRBD1 (5 bases). CDR3 length equals 15 residues. Germline values: CDR1 DFQATT, CDR2 SNEGSKA (reference sequence). CDR3 in DNA: TGCAGTGCCAGAGGGGAGGGAGGCTTTTCTAGTGGCTACACCTTC. This sequence encodes CSARGEGGFSSGYTF.

The DNA for the CDR3 is TGTGCCAGTAGTCCCCGGACAGATACGCAGTATTTT. This encodes CASSPRTDTQYF. The J gene is TRBJ2-3, the V gene TRBV19; no firm D call. The germline CDR1 and CDR2 sequences are LNHDA and SQIVND (reference sequence). The V gene lost 5 bases and the J gene lost 3 bases, with 6 bases spanning the gap. This CDR3 spans 12 amino acids. The whole variable domain, remainder taken from reference TRBV19 and TRBJ2-3, is DGGITQSPKYLFRKEGQNVTLSCEQNLNHDAMYWYRQDPGQGLRLIYYSQIVNDFQKGDIAEGYSVSREKKESFPLTVTSAQKNPTAFYLCASSPRTDTQYFGPGTRLTVL.

This clone has at least ten counts. The CDR3 DNA reads as TGTGCCAGCAGTGAAGCTAGCTCTGGGGCCAACGTCCTGACTTTC. This translates into CASSEASSGANVLTF. The chain uses TRBV6-1 and TRBJ2-6, with no clear D. Looked up from germline, CDR1 is MNHNS and CDR2 is SASEGT. V lost 0 bases and J 0 bases, leaving 3 bases between the germline ends. The CDR3 extends over 15 amino acids.

This clone has at least ten counts. This rearrangement joins TRBV18 to TRBJ2-7; D is perhaps TRBD1 or TRBD2 (7 bases each). Germline values: CDR1 KGHSH, CDR2 LQKENI. The V end was cut by 0 bases, the J end by 5 bases, with 14 bases between. The CDR3 length is 15 residues. The CDR3 DNA reads TGTGCCAGCTCACCACCTCGCAGGGGGACTAACGAGCAGTACTTC. Protein sequence: CASSPPRRGTNEQYF.

The sample holds many counts of this clone. The J gene is TRBJ2-3, the V gene TRBV12-3 or TRBV12-4; D unclear. Trimming removed 3 bases at V and 0 bases at J, with 16 bases between. The CDR3 is 17 residues long. For the CDR3, the DNA is TGTGCCAGCAGTTTTTCTCCTTTCCGATCTAGCACAGATACGCAGTATTTT. This translates into CASSFSPFRSSTDTQYF.

This chain connects TRBV12-3 or TRBV12-4 to TRBJ1-5, with D hard to call. The CDR3 runs to 13 residues. The germline V and J ends were trimmed by 7 bases and 4 bases, with 11 bases remaining between them. The CDR3 DNA reads TGTGCCAGCATTTTGTCGGGGAATCAGCCCCAGCATTTT. Residues: CASILSGNQPQHF.

A few counts support this clone. It may be a read error: a sequence one base away is much more abundant. The J gene is TRBJ1-1, the V gene TRBV15, with D tentatively TRBD1 (6 bases). This CDR3 comprises 19 residues. V lost 0 bases and J 7 bases, leaving 27 bases between the germline ends. The germline V gene encodes CDR1 LNHNV and CDR2 YYDKDF (reference sequence). The CDR3: CATSRDMLGAGNSIDEAFF. The CDR3 DNA sequence: TGTGCCACCAGCAGAGATATGTTGGGGGCGGGAAACTCTATTGATGAAGCTTTCTTT.

This clone was seen at least ten times. The V and J genes are TRBV30 and TRBJ2-5; 7 nucleotides align to TRBD2. The CDR3 runs 15 residues. Germline V gene lookup returns CDR1 GTSNPN and CDR2 SVGIG (reference sequence). Trimming took 0 bases from V and 5 from J; bases not matched to a gene: 9. The DNA for the CDR3 is TGTGCCTGGAGTGTATGGGCTAGCGGTGGGGAGACCCAGTACTTC. Translated: CAWSVWASGGETQYF.

This clone has at least ten counts. The same CDR3 is also encoded by other DNA sequences in this sample. This chain uses TRBV7-9 with TRBJ2-5; D gene unclear. V was clipped by 6 bases and J by 3 bases, with 11 bases between them. Germline V gene lookup returns CDR1 SEHNR and CDR2 FQNEAQ (reference sequence). The CDR3 runs 13 residues. In DNA, the CDR3 is TGTGCCAGCAGTCATTATAGGGAAGAGACCCAGTACTTC. Translating gives CASSHYREETQYF.

This clone was seen many times. The gene calls are TRBV10-1 and TRBJ1-6; D gene unclear. V lost 2 bases and J 1 base, leaving 3 bases between the germline ends. Germline CDR1 is WNHNN and CDR2 is SYGVQD (reference sequence). The CDR3 covers 14 residues. The CDR3: CASSEGSYNSPLHF. The CDR3 region has the DNA TGCGCCAGCAGTGAGGGATCCTATAATTCACCCCTCCACTTT.

This clone was counted ten times or more. J is TRBJ2-7 and V is TRBV24-1; D ambiguous. The CDR3 totals 11 residues. In germline, CDR1 is KGHDR, CDR2 SFDVKD. The V end was cut by 4 bases, the J end by 7 bases, with 7 bases between. The CDR3 DNA reads as TGTGCCACCAGTGACACTAAGGAGCAGTACTTC. This codes for CATSDTKEQYF.

This clone was detected many times. The sample has other DNA sequences that encode this CDR3 too. The chain uses TRBV20-1 and TRBJ2-6; D is unresolved. This CDR3 region has 12 residues. Germline lookup yields CDR1 DFQATT and CDR2 SNEGSKA (reference sequence). V shed 1 base and J shed 4 bases, with 2 bases lying between them. CDR3 residues: CSARGGANVLTF. The CDR3 coding sequence is TGCAGTGCTAGAGGAGGGGCCAACGTCCTGACTTTC.

The CDR3 sequence: CASSPRPGQRTGAKVMTF. CDR3 in DNA: TGTGCCAGCAGCCCTCGACCGGGACAGCGAACCGGGGCCAAAGTCATGACTTTC. This rearrangement joins TRBV11-1 to TRBJ2-6; 7 nucleotides match TRBD1. This CDR3 contains 18 residues. Germline values: CDR1 SGHAT, CDR2 FQDESV (reference sequence). The junction had 27 bases not matched to a gene; V was cut back by 5 bases and J by 17 bases.

This clone has a count of ten or more. The chain combines TRBV5-5 with TRBJ2-7; D gene unclear. Germline V gene data show CDR1 as SGHKS and CDR2 as YYEKEE (reference sequence). The CDR3 sequence is 14 residues long. V gave up 0 bases and J gave up 2 bases, with 9 bases separating them. CDR3 DNA sequence: TGTGCCAGCAGCTTGGGTGTGGGCGCCTACGAGCAGTACGTC. Translating it yields CASSLGVGAYEQYV.

This clone was observed many times. This chain connects TRBV9 to TRBJ2-2; D is unclear. The CDR3 runs to 15 residues. V was trimmed by 0 bases and J by 1 base, leaving 7 bases between them. In germline, CDR1 is SGDLS, CDR2 YYNGEE. CDR3 sequence (DNA): TGTGCCAGCAGCGTAGTTCCAGAGAACACCGGGGAGCTGTTTTTT. It encodes CASSVVPENTGELFF. The variable domain in full, with the rest retrieved from reference TRBV9 and TRBJ2-2, is DSGVTQTPKHLITATGQRVTLRCSPRSGDLSVYWYQQSLDQGLQFLIQYYNGEERAKGNILERFSAQQFPDLHSELNLSSLELGDSALYFCASSVVPENTGELFFGEGSRLTVL.

To note about this clone: This may arise from a read error, as a much more abundant clone is one base away. This same CDR3 is encoded by further DNA sequences in the sample. The chain links TRBV19 to TRBJ1-5; D gene unclear. CDR3 size: 14 residues. The germline CDR1 and CDR2 sequences are LNHDA and SQIVND (reference sequence). The CDR3 loop reads CASSIVYSNQPQHF. Here the CDR3 DNA reads TGTGCCAGTAGTATAGTGTATAGCAATCAGCCCCAACATTTT.

The sample holds many counts of this clone. The chain couples TRBV5-1 to TRBJ2-2; 7 nucleotides match TRBD1. Germline CDR1 SGHRS, CDR2 YFSETQ. V was pared by 4 bases and J by 5 bases, with 5 bases of the junction left unmatched. The CDR3 covers 14 residues. DNA of the CDR3: TGCGCCAGCAGCCCTATACAGGGGACCGGGGAGCTGTTTTTT. It encodes CASSPIQGTGELFF.

This clone was seen repeatedly, ten times or more. The chain is built from TRBV9 and TRBJ2-2; TRBD2 might be the D (6 bases). The CDR3 covers 15 residues. CDR1 is SGDLS and CDR2 is YYNGEE in the germline V gene. The V end was cut by 4 bases, the J end by 0 bases, with 10 bases between. Here the CDR3 DNA reads TGTGCCAGCAGCCCGGGACTGGCGAACACCGGGGAGCTGTTTTTT. As protein: CASSPGLANTGELFF.